The present TCR beta chain was sequenced within a study of cytomegalovirus exposure and HLA in healthy donors. Trimming left V 5 bases short and J 5 bases short, with 13 bases between. Germline V gene sequence: CDR1 SEHNR, CDR2 FQNEAQ (reference sequence). There are 13 residues in the CDR3. A multiplex PCR was run with 60 Vbeta primers and 13 Jbeta primers. TCRdb's copy holds only in-frame clones and misses some; the assay was immunoSEQ multiplex PCR. The sample lists about 170,000 clones; about 80% were seen once. Source material: PBMCs. The V and J genes are TRBV7-9 and TRBJ2-7, with TRBD1 as a possible D gene (6 bases). The sequence derives from a woman in her fifties or sixties in good health and CMV-seronegative. Here the CDR3 reads CASSKDRYHEQYF. CDR3 nucleotide sequence: TGTGCCAGCAGCAAAGACAGGTACCACGAGCAGTACTTC. Looking up the rest from reference TRBV7-9 and TRBJ2-7 gives the full variable domain: DTGVSQNPRHKITKRGQNVTFRCDPISEHNRLYWYRQTLGQGPEFLTYFQNEAQLEKSRLLSDRFSAERPKGSFSTLEIQRTEQGDSAMYLCASSKDRYHEQYFGPGTRLTVT.